One sample yielded the 21 T cell receptor beta chains listed below, sequenced in a study of siplizumab effects on memory and regulatory T cells. Using immunoSEQ multiplex PCR, the repertoire was profiled, and TCRdb retains in-frame clones only, with some absent. Counted here are roughly 69,000 clones, over 65% occurring once; the ten biggest clones make up approximately 3.4%. Sample: memory CD4+ T cells sorted from blood. The origin of the receptors is a human donor in good health.

The chain joins TRBV5-6 to TRBJ1-1, with D hard to call. Germline V gene sequence: CDR1 SGHDT, CDR2 YYEEEE. Trimming took off 0 bases at V and 0 bases at J, with 9 bases between the two ends. This CDR3 has 15 residues. CDR3 in DNA: TGTGCCAGCAGCTTGGTTTCACTGATGAACACTGAAGCTTTCTTT. Translated: CASSLVSLMNTEAFF.

The CDR3 nucleotides read TGTGCCAGCAGCCCGTTGGCAGGGTACTCCTACGAGCAGTACTTC. The encoded protein is CASSPLAGYSYEQYF. The V and J genes are TRBV11-2 and TRBJ2-7; tentative D call: TRBD1 (5 bases). The V end was cut by 5 bases, the J end by 0 bases, with 14 bases between. CDR1 is SGHAT, CDR2 FQNNGV, per germline. The CDR3 runs 15 residues.

This CDR3 reads CASSDQYSTDTQYF. CDR3 nucleotides: TGTGCCAGCAGTGACCAATACAGCACAGATACGCAGTATTTT. The chain uses TRBV25-1 and TRBJ2-3, with no clear D. The CDR3 is 14 amino acids. Germline-derived CDR1 and CDR2 are MGHDK and SYGVNS. V was trimmed by 3 bases and J by 0 bases, leaving 7 bases between them.

This chain links TRBV5-6 with TRBJ1-1; D is unclear. With 0 bases removed from V and 11 bases from J, the gap between germline ends came to 14 bases. CDR3 length: 13 amino acids. In germline, CDR1 is SGHDT, CDR2 YYEEEE. The CDR3 loop is CASSLGDPGGAFF. CDR3 DNA: TGTGCCAGCAGCTTGGGAGATCCGGGTGGGGCTTTCTTT.

The V gene is TRBV30, the J gene TRBJ1-1; D is possibly TRBD1 (6 bases). V was pared by 8 bases and J by 5 bases, with 15 bases between. The CDR3 runs to 12 residues. The V gene's germline CDR1 is GTSNPN and CDR2 SVGIG (reference sequence). CDR3 sequence reads: CATRRTGTEAFF. In DNA, the CDR3 is TGTGCCACACGAAGAACAGGGACTGAAGCTTTCTTT.

V is TRBV5-1 and J is TRBJ1-4; TRBD1 agrees at 11 bases. The germline gives CDR1 SGHRS, CDR2 YFSETQ. V shed 5 bases, J shed 6 bases, and the junction held 3 bases outside the gene matches. The CDR3 sequence is 14 residues long. The DNA of the CDR3 is TGCGCCAGCAGGCCGGGACAGGGGGATGAAAAACTGTTTTTT. It is translated as CASRPGQGDEKLFF.

The rearrangement uses TRBV7-2 and TRBJ2-3; no reliable D call. Germline V lookup: CDR1 SGHTA, CDR2 FQGNSA. V lost 5 bases and J 7 bases, leaving 7 bases between the germline ends. The CDR3 is 11 amino acids. The CDR3 is CASSPTNTQYF. CDR3 nucleotide sequence: TGTGCCAGCAGCCCAACTAATACGCAGTATTTT.

The chain is built from TRBV7-3 and TRBJ1-1; possible D gene TRBD1, 5 bases. In germline, CDR1 is SGHTA, CDR2 FQGTGA. This CDR3 is built from 18 residues. The V gene lost 1 base and the J gene lost 5 bases, with 23 bases spanning the gap. For the CDR3, the DNA is TGTGCCAGCAGCTTAATGACCACTATTCAATCAGGGTGTACTGAAGCTTTCTTT. This encodes CASSLMTTIQSGCTEAFF.

This clone was recorded a few times. The rearrangement uses TRBV27 and TRBJ2-5; D call uncertain. Germline loops: CDR1 MNHEY, CDR2 SMNVEV (reference sequence). With 5 bases removed from V and 4 bases from J, the gap between germline ends came to 5 bases. CDR3 size: 11 residues. The CDR3 nucleotides are TGTGCCAGCAGTACCCGAGAGACCCAGTACTTC. Translating gives CASSTRETQYF.

V gene TRBV11-3 combines with J gene TRBJ2-5; 10 nucleotides align to TRBD2. V trimming: 5 bases; J trimming: 1 base; junction bases outside the gene matches: 7. Germline V gene sequence: CDR1 SGHNT, CDR2 YENEEA. This CDR3 has 16 amino acids. CDR3 coding DNA: TGTGCCAGCAGCGTAAGCGGGGGGGTTCTCCAAGAGACCCAGTACTTC. Protein product: CASSVSGGVLQETQYF.

The CDR3 DNA reads as TGCAGCGTTGATCAGGCGGGAAGTACTGAAGCTTTCTTT. Protein: CSVDQAGSTEAFF. This rearrangement joins TRBV29-1 to TRBJ1-1; D is uncertain. This CDR3 contains 13 residues. Germline CDR1 and CDR2: SQVTM and ANQGSEA. Trimming took off 3 bases at V and 5 bases at J, with 13 bases between the two ends.

This sequence joins TRBV19 and TRBJ2-1; 8 positions agree with TRBD1. With 7 bases clipped from V and 5 bases from J, the junction kept 10 bases outside the gene matches. CDR3 length equals 15 residues. CDR1 LNHDA and CDR2 SQIVND come from the germline V gene (reference sequence). The CDR3 is CASTRQGTVDNEQFF. The CDR3 nucleotides read TGTGCCAGTACCCGACAGGGGACAGTAGACAATGAGCAGTTCTTC.

This clone was observed a few times. The chain is built from TRBV5-4 and TRBJ2-2; 9 bases fit TRBD1. V lost 4 bases and J lost 6; bases outside the gene matches: 4. The CDR3 is 14 residues long. The V gene's germline CDR1 is SGHNT and CDR2 YYREEE (reference sequence). The CDR3 sequence is CASSPDRGPGELFF. CDR3 in DNA: TGTGCCAGCAGCCCGGACAGGGGTCCCGGGGAGCTGTTTTTT.

V gene TRBV6-5 combines with J gene TRBJ1-1; no definite D call. CDR3 length: 13 residues. Germline-derived CDR1 and CDR2 are MNHEY and SVGAGI. V was shortened by 7 bases and J by 3 bases, with 12 bases between the two germline ends. In DNA form, the CDR3 reads TGTGCCAGCACCTTGATGCGGGACACTGAAGCTTTCTTT. It translates to CASTLMRDTEAFF.

There are a few counts of this clone. This chain uses TRBV28 with TRBJ1-2; 9 bases are a match to TRBD1. The CDR3 covers 15 residues. V was clipped by 6 bases and J by 3 bases; unmatched bases: 8. The germline V gene encodes CDR1 MDHEN and CDR2 SYDVKM. CDR3: CASRAPGQGDYGYTF. The CDR3 region has the DNA TGTGCCAGCAGAGCTCCGGGACAGGGCGACTATGGCTACACCTTC.

This clone was seen once. The chain carries TRBV18 and TRBJ2-5; no clear D. Trimming pared 1 base from V and 4 bases from J, leaving 7 bases between. The CDR3 contains 13 residues. Germline-derived CDR1 and CDR2 are KGHSH and LQKENI. The CDR3 DNA sequence: TGTGCCAGCTCACCACTCCCAGGAGAGACCCAGTACTTC. It is translated as CASSPLPGETQYF.

J is TRBJ1-5 and V is TRBV6-1; D possibly corresponds to TRBD1 (6 bases). Germline CDR1 MNHNS, CDR2 SASEGT. The V end lost 4 bases, the J end lost 8 bases, and 18 bases lay between the germline ends. The length of the CDR3 is 15 residues. CDR3 nucleotides: TGTGCCAGCAGTGGGACCTTCAGGGGCAGGGAGCCCCAGCATTTT. This gives the protein CASSGTFRGREPQHF.

This clone was seen more than once but under ten times. V gene TRBV6-1 combines with J gene TRBJ2-2; D gene unclear. CDR1 and CDR2 (germline): MNHNS, SASEGT. The CDR3 is 13 residues long. V was cut by 3 bases and J by 5 bases, with 7 bases left in between. CDR3 nucleotide sequence: TGTGCCAGCAGTGATTTTTGGACCGGGGAGCTGTTTTTT. It translates to CASSDFWTGELFF.

CDR3 sequence reads: CASSFLAGGATGELFF. The CDR3 DNA follows: TGTGCCAGCAGCTTTCTAGCGGGAGGGGCCACCGGGGAGCTGTTTTTT. The chain has TRBV11-2 and TRBJ2-2; 12 nucleotides match TRBD2. The CDR3 totals 16 residues. V shed 3 bases and J 4 bases; nucleotides not matched to a gene: 3. The germline V gene has CDR1 SGHAT and CDR2 FQNNGV.

The V and J genes are TRBV2 and TRBJ2-3; D might be TRBD1 (5 bases). The CDR3 is made up of 12 amino acids. From germline, CDR1 is SNHLY and CDR2 FYNNEI. Deletions cut 4 bases from V and 14 bases from J, with 16 bases between. The CDR3: CASSVSLKGPYF. Written as DNA, the CDR3 is TGTGCCAGCAGTGTTTCTCTTAAGGGGCCGTATTTT. Using reference TRBV2 and TRBJ2-3 for the parts outside the CDR3, the full variable domain is EPEVTQTPSHQVTQMGQEVILRCVPISNHLYFYWYRQILGQKVEFLVSFYNNEISEKSEIFDDQFSVERPDGSNFTLKIRSTKLEDSAMYFCASSVSLKGPYFGPGTRLTVL.

The chain combines TRBV9 with TRBJ2-2, with 7 nucleotides matching TRBD2. The CDR3 contains 15 residues. With V trimmed by 4 bases and J by 4 bases, 7 bases remained unmatched. Germline lookup yields CDR1 SGDLS and CDR2 YYNGEE. The CDR3 DNA reads as TGTGCCAGCAGCCTTGGCGGGAGAAGCACCGGGGAGCTGTTTTTT. It yields the protein CASSLGGRSTGELFF.